Following are 2 T cell receptor beta chains from one sample sequenced in a study of CD8 T cells in ankylosing spondylitis. MiXCR, applied by TCRdb to the 5' RACE reads, yields one record per CDR3 protein. There are about 240,000 distinct CDR3 sequences in the sample; roughly 8.6% occur only once, and approximately 6.2% lies in the top ten. The sequenced material came from blood, either unsorted or a sorted T cell fraction (not recorded which). Receptors originate from a male donor with ankylosing spondylitis or in good health (not recorded which).

This clonotype showed up many times. V and J are TRBV6-2 or TRBV6-3 and TRBJ2-4, with 9 positions matching TRBD1. Germline V CDR1 and CDR2: MNHEY, SVGEGT. V was pared by 2 bases and J by 7 bases, with 12 bases of the junction left unmatched. This CDR3 region has 17 residues. The CDR3 DNA follows: TGTGCCAGCAGTTACCGGTCTGGGACAGGGAGCTTGAACATTCAGTACTTC. This translates into CASSYRSGTGSLNIQYF.

This clonotype was observed at least ten times. Relative to the germline gene, one junction end is altered; a read error may explain this. V and J are TRBV7-9 and TRBJ2-7; 11 bases line up with TRBD2. The CDR3 is 13 residues long. Germline CDR1 SEHNR, CDR2 FQNEAQ (reference sequence). Here the CDR3 DNA reads TGTGCCAGCAGCCTAGCGGGGGGCGACGAGCAGTACTTC. Encoded protein: CASSLAGGDEQYF.